This T cell receptor beta chain derives from a study of breast tumors, draining lymph nodes, adjacent tissues. General study findings and limits: Luminal-like breast cancer showed significantly higher tumor–nontumor repertoire similarity than basal-like. Tumor T cell lymph node origin was a supported hypothesis, not proven. Compared with lymph nodes, tumors were less diverse; compared with nontumor tissue, more. Data fit most tumor T cells coming from lymph node, expanding in tumor.

TCRdb redid the calling of the multiplex PCR reads with MiXCR, one entry per CDR3 protein. The table lists 20,000 to 25,000 distinct CDR3 sequences, 50% of them singletons, with 7.8% in the top ten. A word on this clonotype: Its antigen is as yet unknown.

The V end was cut by 3 bases, the J end by 12 bases, with 24 bases between. The CDR3 runs to 16 residues. CDR1 is LNHDA and CDR2 is SQIVND in the germline V gene (reference sequence). The chain carries TRBV19 and TRBJ2-1; D is perhaps TRBD2 (6 bases). Sequenced sample: breast tumor tissue. The TCR was taken from a female donor with breast cancer. Some clones in this sample may be carry-over from other donors' samples. CDR3 in DNA: TGTGCCAGTAGTATCAGTGGGGGGACGGCTTATTCCTCGCAGTTCTTC. This codes for CASSISGGTAYSSQFF.